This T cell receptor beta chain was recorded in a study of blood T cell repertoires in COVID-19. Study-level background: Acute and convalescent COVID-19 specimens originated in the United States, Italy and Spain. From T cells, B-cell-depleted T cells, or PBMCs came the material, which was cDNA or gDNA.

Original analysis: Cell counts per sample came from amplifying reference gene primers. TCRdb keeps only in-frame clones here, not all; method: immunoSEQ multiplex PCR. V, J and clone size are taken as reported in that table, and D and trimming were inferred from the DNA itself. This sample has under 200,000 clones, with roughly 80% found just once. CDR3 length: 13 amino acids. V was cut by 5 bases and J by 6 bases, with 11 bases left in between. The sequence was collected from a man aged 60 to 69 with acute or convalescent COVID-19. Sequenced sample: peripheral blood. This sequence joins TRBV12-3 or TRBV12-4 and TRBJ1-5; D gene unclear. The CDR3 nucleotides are TGTGCCAGCAGTCCCGGGAACCTTCAGCCCCAGCATTTT. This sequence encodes CASSPGNLQPQHF.